The rows below give T cell receptor beta chains drawn from one sample of a study of CD8+CD57+ T cells in acquired aplastic anemia. TCRdb reprocessed the reads with MiXCR, giving one entry per CDR3 protein. The data hold 150,000 to 200,000 distinct CDR3 sequences, with less than 55% observed a single time. The sequenced material came from sorted CD4+, CD8+, or CD8+CD57+ T cells (not recorded which) from PBMCs. The receptors come from a human donor in good health. The conserved cysteine and the conserved F or W are not part of the CDR3 here. The order of the fields is V gene, CDR3 protein.

TRBV2 | ASSLGQVSGELF
TRBV25-1 | ASSESVAGTNYEQY
TRBV5-4 | ASSIIDRGGYT
TRBV7-3 | ASSFSGGQEAF
TRBV20-1 | SARPGQQISYEQY
TRBV19 | ASSIGRGVGMDEQF
TRBV20-1 | SAGGQGYSNQPQH
TRBV29-1 | SVRQGGIYGYT
TRBV15 | ATSTGLALNNEQF
TRBV4-2 | ASSQDVDYLWTEAF
TRBV10-3 | AISLAGGNEQF